The rows below give T cell receptor beta chains drawn from one sample of a study of shared clonotypes between healthy human individuals. Libraries were prepared by immunoSEQ multiplex PCR; TCRdb keeps only in-frame clonotypes and omits some of them. In the table there are some 2.1 million clones, approximately 95% of which are singletons. The source material was naive CD8+ T cells sorted from blood. Receptor source: a man younger than 30 in good health. The CDR3 runs from the conserved cysteine through the conserved F or W. The order of the fields is clone size, J gene, V gene, CDR3 protein. Size values are once, few and many counts, or a class for expanded clones, and some rows have none.

clone size: -
J gene: TRBJ2-3
V gene: TRBV9
CDR3 protein: CASSGLGLADHTDTQYF

clone size: -
J gene: TRBJ1-4
V gene: TRBV27
CDR3 protein: CASSSRDRGRVANEKLFF

clone size: -
J gene: TRBJ2-7
V gene: TRBV4-3
CDR3 protein: CASSHLPSGSLDEQYF

clone size: -
J gene: TRBJ2-7
V gene: TRBV29-1
CDR3 protein: CSVPAGYEQYF

clone size: -
J gene: TRBJ1-1
V gene: TRBV30
CDR3 protein: CARRMGTEAFF

clone size: -
J gene: TRBJ2-3
V gene: TRBV11-2
CDR3 protein: CASSWERGGTDTQYF

clone size: -
J gene: TRBJ1-1
V gene: TRBV11-1
CDR3 protein: CASSLDAWGGNTEAFF

clone size: -
J gene: TRBJ1-1
V gene: TRBV29-1
CDR3 protein: CSGGTGGTEAFF

clone size: -
J gene: TRBJ2-1
V gene: TRBV6-1
CDR3 protein: CASSEYVREWEQFF

clone size: -
J gene: TRBJ2-2
V gene: TRBV19
CDR3 protein: CASRLILGGELFF

clone size: -
J gene: TRBJ2-4
V gene: TRBV7-9
CDR3 protein: CASSSALAKNIQYF

clone size: -
J gene: TRBJ2-7
V gene: TRBV5-4
CDR3 protein: CASSPGHGVYEQYF

clone size: few
J gene: TRBJ2-1
V gene: TRBV9
CDR3 protein: CASSVGREQFF

clone size: -
J gene: TRBJ1-1
V gene: TRBV9
CDR3 protein: CASSVNLRQDYTEAFF